This T cell receptor (beta chain) originates from a study of Ad26.COV2.S vaccination and SARS-CoV-2 variants (dated by TCRdb to the early 2020s). In terms of the full investigation: Vaccine-arm donors came from COV1001, a multicentre, randomized, double-blind, placebo-controlled phase I-IIa trial of Ad26.COV2.S in healthy adults. Dosing of Ad26.COV2.S was intramuscular, at either 5x10^10 or 1x10^11 viral particles, delivered as one shot or as two shots spaced 56 days apart. TCRbeta repertoire sequencing was used to assess the specificity and breadth of SARS-CoV-2-reactive T cell receptors after Ad26.COV2.S vaccination. The TCR-sequenced set comprised about 32 samples: some 19 Ad26.COV2.S vaccine recipients, 5 placebo recipients and 8 SARS-CoV-2 convalescent individuals. Trial participants were randomized into five groups of five: low-dose or high-dose Ad26.COV2.S given once or twice, or placebo on both occasions. Investigators remained blinded to trial group allocation during experiments and outcome assessment. Paper-wide results and their limitations: Higher spike-specific TCR breadth was observed in Ad26.COV2.S recipients than in placebo recipients (P = 0.0014). The authors noted that total T cell responses may have been underestimated by the TCR breadth and depth analyses. Comparing responses between vaccine doses or regimens was not something the study was powered to do. Substantial breadth of spike-specific CD8+ and CD4+ T cell responses was reported after vaccination. Vaccine and placebo recipients had comparable non-spike TCR breadth, which fits with the vaccine containing only spike.

The immunoSEQ Assay was the method used to sequence TCRbeta CDR3 regions. After extraction, genomic DNA underwent amplification by bias-controlled multiplex PCR, followed by high-throughput sequencing. The authors' pipeline ran thus. Collapsing and filtering of sequences were performed to quantify the absolute abundance of each unique TCRbeta CDR3 region. Usable DNA was measured by amplifying reference genes present in all nucleated cells, and TCRbeta template counts were normalized to that usable DNA to estimate T cell fraction. Repertoire TCRs were annotated as SARS-CoV-2-specific when V gene, CDR3 amino acid sequence and J gene were exactly matched to a known reactive TCR set. MIRA supplied the reference SARS-CoV-2 TCR set, which was filtered for enrichment in COVID-19-positive ImmuneCODE repertoires so that public or cross-reactive TCRs were removed. Using the MIRA antigens, annotated TCRs were further analysed by specific ORF or by position within an ORF. Breadth was defined as annotated unique rearrangements over total unique productive rearrangements; depth was the summed frequency of those rearrangements. Two-sided Wilcoxon rank-sum tests were applied when comparing TCR breadth between groups. TCRdb took over this immuneACCESS table, retaining in-frame rearrangements with V and J assigned. Such tables are incomplete; in checked studies, under half of the missing clones stem from an unresolved V gene, and the remainder is unexplained. V and J calls and clone size are those listed in that table; D and trimming were worked out from the DNA. The sample has approximately 500,000 clones on record, around nine tenths of them singletons. More than 10% of the sample is held by the ten biggest clonotypes.

Taken from the germline V gene (reference sequence), the CDR1 and CDR2 loops are MNHEY and SMNVEV. The CDR3, cysteine through phenylalanine, is 15 amino acids long. The only DNA kept is the CDR3, 45 bases in frame from the first base. The V end loses 5 bases and the J end loses 2 bases, and a stretch of 10 bases separates them. This specimen's treatment or condition label, interpreted: 19 received Ad26.COV2.S at low or high dose, single or two shots; roughly five received placebo; per-sample allocation not given. For vaccine and placebo recipients, the sequenced repertoires came from samples collected on day 63 after the first injection. Between 29 July and 7 August 2020, Cohort 1b enrolled around 24 adults aged 18-55 years at one site in Boston, USA. As a vaccine, Ad26.COV2.S was a replication-incompetent adenovirus type 26 vector that expressed a prefusion-stabilized SARS-CoV-2 spike protein derived from the original Wuhan strain.

About this clone: Its antigen remains undetermined. Base quality data are lacking; no much larger clone is found one base away.

Sequenced here: peripheral blood, sampled in a trial of Ad26.COV2.S vaccine versus placebo. In this chain, TRBV27 is recombined with TRBJ1-6; the D region possibly corresponds to TRBD1 (5 bases align). This receptor was taken from a person between 18 and 59 years old who received the Ad26.COV2.S COVID-19 vaccine or a placebo. DNA sequence: TGTGCCAGCAGTGGGAGGGGCACCTATAATTCACCCCTCCACTTT. This codes for CASSGRGTYNSPLHF.